Following are 26 T cell receptor beta chains from one sample sequenced in a study of blood T cell repertoires in COVID-19. Profiling relied on immunoSEQ multiplex PCR, and the TCRdb table lists in-frame clones only, not all of them. The data hold over 90,000 clones, with roughly 87% observed a single time. Sequenced: peripheral blood. The receptors originated from a human donor in a cohort sampled during active COVID-19.

This chain connects TRBV10-2 to TRBJ1-2; 12 bases line up with TRBD1. The germline V gene encodes CDR1 WSHSY and CDR2 SAAADI. Losses at the gene ends were 4 bases for V and 4 bases for J; bases not matched to a gene: 13. This CDR3 has 18 residues. CDR3: CASSAVWDRGLISYGYTF. The DNA for the CDR3 is TGCGCCAGCAGTGCAGTTTGGGACAGGGGGCTGATTAGCTATGGCTACACCTTC.

This clone has only a few counts. The V and J genes are TRBV27 and TRBJ2-5; 9 nucleotides align to TRBD1. Trimming cost V 1 base and J 2 bases; bases outside gene matches: 2. Germline V CDR1 and CDR2: MNHEY, SMNVEV (reference sequence). This CDR3 comprises 15 residues. CDR3 protein: CASSLFGTGQETQYF. Here the CDR3 DNA reads TGTGCCAGCAGTTTATTTGGGACAGGGCAAGAGACCCAGTACTTC.

This chain links TRBV2 with TRBJ1-5, with D tentatively TRBD1 (5 bases). The germline V gene encodes CDR1 SNHLY and CDR2 FYNNEI. CDR3 length equals 13 residues. Trimming removed 5 bases from V and 1 base from J, with 6 bases in between. The CDR3 DNA follows: TGTGCCAGCAGTTCAGGGAGCAATCAGCCCCAGCATTTT. Residues: CASSSGSNQPQHF. Based on the CDR3 plus reference TRBV2 and TRBJ1-5, the full variable domain is EPEVTQTPSHQVTQMGQEVILRCVPISNHLYFYWYRQILGQKVEFLVSFYNNEISEKSEIFDDQFSVERPDGSNFTLKIRSTKLEDSAMYFCASSSGSNQPQHFGDGTRLSIL.

The chain combines TRBV7-3 with TRBJ2-1; the match to TRBD2 covers 11 bases. Germline V gene data show CDR1 as SGHTA and CDR2 as FQGTGA. V dropped 1 base and J dropped 8; count of bases not matched to a gene: 22. The CDR3 has 21 amino acids. This CDR3 reads CASSLMEWGSGRAEVIHEQFF. The CDR3 DNA reads TGTGCCAGCAGCTTAATGGAATGGGGTAGCGGGAGGGCCGAAGTGATCCATGAGCAGTTCTTC.

This rearrangement joins TRBV28 to TRBJ1-1; D unclear. CDR1 MDHEN and CDR2 SYDVKM come from the germline V gene. There are 14 residues in the CDR3. V was clipped by 3 bases and J by 5 bases, with 13 bases between them. In DNA form, the CDR3 reads TGTGCCAGCAGTTTTAGAGGGCCTGGGACTGAAGCTTTCTTT. This translates into CASSFRGPGTEAFF. The variable domain in full, with the rest retrieved from reference TRBV28 and TRBJ1-1, is DVKVTQSSRYLVKRTGEKVFLECVQDMDHENMFWYRQDPGLGLRLIYFSYDVKMKEKGDIPEGYSVSREKKERFSLILESASTNQTSMYLCASSFRGPGTEAFFGQGTRLTVV.

The chain employs TRBV14 and TRBJ2-3; 10 bases match TRBD2. Losses at the gene ends were 4 bases for V and 2 bases for J; bases not matched to a gene: 15. The CDR3 is made up of 19 amino acids. Germline CDR1 and CDR2: SGHDN and FVKESK. In DNA, the CDR3 is TGTGCCAGCAGCCGGTGGGACAGAGCTAGCGGGAGCCACACAGATACGCAGTATTTT. It encodes CASSRWDRASGSHTDTQYF. Combining the CDR3 with reference TRBV14 and TRBJ2-3 gives the whole variable domain EAGVTQFPSHSVIEKGQTVTLRCDPISGHDNLYWYRRVMGKEIKFLLHFVKESKQDESGMPNNRFLAERTGGTYSTLKVQPAELEDSGVYFCASSRWDRASGSHTDTQYFGPGTRLTVL.

The chain recombines TRBV6-6 with TRBJ1-5; D perhaps matches TRBD1 (5 bases). Trimming cost V 10 bases and J 0 bases, with 19 bases left between them. Germline loops: CDR1 MNHNY, CDR2 SVGAGI (reference sequence). This CDR3 has 16 residues. CDR3 in amino acids: CATGTGGLYSNQPQHF. DNA of the CDR3: TGTGCCACCGGGACGGGGGGATTATATAGCAATCAGCCCCAGCATTTT.

This sequence joins TRBV6-5 and TRBJ2-1, with 8 bases identical to TRBD1. The CDR3 consists of 13 residues. With V trimmed by 7 bases and J by 7 bases, 6 bases remained unmatched. The germline CDR1 and CDR2 sequences are MNHEY and SVGAGI. CDR3 DNA sequence: TGTGCCAGCAACAGGGGGGAAATGAATGAGCAGTTCTTC. Translation: CASNRGEMNEQFF.

This chain uses TRBV5-1 with TRBJ2-7; possibly TRBD1 for D (6 bases). Trimming shortened V by 4 bases and J by 2 bases, and 16 bases separated the two germline ends. The CDR3 has 15 residues. Germline CDR1 reads SGHRS; CDR2 reads YFSETQ. The CDR3 reads CASSVDSSSPYEQYF. CDR3 nucleotide sequence: TGCGCCAGCAGCGTGGACAGCTCCTCACCCTACGAGCAGTACTTC. The entire variable domain, with the rest obtained from reference TRBV5-1 and TRBJ2-7, is as follows: KAGVTQTPRYLIKTRGQQVTLSCSPISGHRSVSWYQQTPGQGLQFLFEYFSETQRNKGNFPGRFSGRQFSNSRSEMNVSTLELGDSALYLCASSVDSSSPYEQYFGPGTRLTVT.

The CDR3 DNA follows: TGTGCCAGCAGGGCCGGGACTAGCGTTATGGATACGCAGTATTTT. It translates to CASRAGTSVMDTQYF. The rearrangement uses TRBV11-3 and TRBJ2-3; 10 bases agree with TRBD2. V was clipped by 6 bases and J by 6 bases; unmatched bases: 9. Germline-derived CDR1 and CDR2 are SGHNT and YENEEA. The CDR3 extends over 15 amino acids.

The V gene is TRBV4-1, the J gene TRBJ1-6, with 7 bases identical to TRBD1. The CDR3 has 16 residues. V was clipped by 1 base and J by 9 bases; unmatched bases: 9. Per germline, CDR1 MGHRA and CDR2 YSYEKL. CDR3 nucleotides: TGCGCCAGCAGCCAAGTAGGAGGGGGCGGAATTTCACCCCTCCACTTT. Encoded protein: CASSQVGGGGISPLHF.

This chain connects TRBV7-8 to TRBJ1-5, with 10 bases identical to TRBD1. CDR3 length equals 16 residues. Germline V gene sequence: CDR1 SGHVS, CDR2 FQNEAQ. The ends lost 3 bases at V and 1 base at J; junction bases unmatched: 3. CDR3 loop: CASSFGTGVSNQPQHF. CDR3 coding DNA: TGTGCCAGCAGCTTTGGGACAGGGGTAAGCAATCAGCCCCAGCATTTT. Complete variable domain (other parts from reference TRBV7-8 and TRBJ1-5): GAGVSQSPRYKVAKRGQDVALRCDPISGHVSLFWYQQALGQGPEFLTYFQNEAQLDKSGLPSDRFFAERPEGSVSTLKIQRTQQEDSAVYLCASSFGTGVSNQPQHFGDGTRLSIL.

This clone has just a few counts. This sequence joins TRBV11-2 and TRBJ2-5, with unresolved D. V lost 5 bases and J 5 bases, leaving 9 bases between the germline ends. The CDR3 spans 12 residues. Per germline, CDR1 SGHAT and CDR2 FQNNGV. In DNA form, the CDR3 reads TGTGCCAGCAGCCCAAGCGCGGAGACCCAGTACTTC. Its translation is CASSPSAETQYF. Complete variable domain (other parts from reference TRBV11-2 and TRBJ2-5): EAGVAQSPRYKIIEKRQSVAFWCNPISGHATLYWYQQILGQGPKLLIQFQNNGVVDDSQLPKDRFSAERLKGVDSTLKIQPAKLEDSAVYLCASSPSAETQYFGPGTRLLVL.

The genes are TRBV28 and TRBJ2-1; 7 nucleotides match TRBD2. V shed 6 bases and J 4 bases; nucleotides not matched to a gene: 15. Germline lookup yields CDR1 MDHEN and CDR2 SYDVKM. The CDR3 is 17 residues long. CDR3 amino acids: CASSPPIGLAVYNEQFF. The CDR3 DNA is TGTGCCAGCAGCCCCCCTATAGGGCTAGCGGTATACAATGAGCAGTTCTTC.

V is TRBV5-5 and J is TRBJ2-7; D is perhaps TRBD2 (6 bases). The CDR3 contains 12 residues. The germline V and J ends were trimmed by 3 bases and 2 bases, with 6 bases remaining between them. Germline CDR1 reads SGHKS; CDR2 reads YYEKEE (reference sequence). The CDR3 nucleotides are TGTGCCAGCAGCTGGGGGGCCTACGAGCAGTACTTC. Protein: CASSWGAYEQYF. Together with reference TRBV5-5 and TRBJ2-7, the CDR3 gives the full variable domain: DAGVTQSPTHLIKTRGQQVTLRCSPISGHKSVSWYQQVLGQGPQFIFQYYEKEERGRGNFPDRFSARQFPNYSSELNVNALLLGDSALYLCASSWGAYEQYFGPGTRLTVT.

The chain combines TRBV6-5 with TRBJ2-5, with 11 nucleotides matching TRBD1. The length of the CDR3 is 15 residues. Unmatched junction bases numbered 3, after V lost 2 bases and J lost 4 bases. The germline V gene has CDR1 MNHEY and CDR2 SVGAGI. CDR3 DNA: TGTGCCAGCAGTTACGGACAGGGGGCGGGAGAGACCCAGTACTTC. Its translation is CASSYGQGAGETQYF.

The chain is built from TRBV19 and TRBJ2-7; D is perhaps TRBD2 (5 bases). Germline V lookup: CDR1 LNHDA, CDR2 SQIVND (reference sequence). V dropped 8 bases and J dropped 4 bases, with 24 bases sitting between them. This CDR3 spans 16 amino acids. The CDR3 is CASQPSSVPGIYEQYF. The CDR3, as DNA: TGTGCCAGTCAACCTTCGAGCGTCCCGGGAATTTACGAGCAGTACTTC.

The CDR3 sequence: CASSLGYGDRTYEQYF. CDR3 coding DNA: TGTGCCAGCAGCTTAGGCTATGGGGACAGGACCTACGAGCAGTACTTC. The chain employs TRBV11-3 and TRBJ2-7; TRBD1 matches at 8 bases. The V gene's germline CDR1 is SGHNT and CDR2 YENEEA. V shed 1 base and J 2 bases; nucleotides not matched to a gene: 7. The CDR3 loop spans 16 amino acids.

This clone was picked up a small number of times. The chain links TRBV19 to TRBJ1-3; D is ambiguous. Per germline, CDR1 LNHDA and CDR2 SQIVND (reference sequence). The V and J ends lost 1 base and 0 bases respectively, with 4 bases between them. The CDR3 is made up of 14 amino acids. DNA for the CDR3: TGTGCCAGTAGTATAGCCCTCTCTGGAAACACCATATATTTT. Its translation is CASSIALSGNTIYF.

The V and J genes are TRBV5-6 and TRBJ1-1; TRBD1 might be the D (6 bases). Trimming removed 1 base from V and 0 bases from J, with 22 bases in between. Per the germline V gene, CDR1 is SGHDT and CDR2 is YYEEEE. The CDR3 covers 19 residues. The CDR3 nucleotides are TGTGCCAGCAGCTTGCCCCTATACCGACAGGAGACAATGAACACTGAAGCTTTCTTT. Its protein is CASSLPLYRQETMNTEAFF.

The chain employs TRBV7-6 and TRBJ2-7; 8 positions match TRBD2. The CDR3 is 15 residues long. Germline assignment: CDR1 SGHVS and CDR2 FNYEAQ. The V gene end was trimmed by 2 bases and the J gene end by 9 bases; junction bases not matched to a gene: 12. CDR3 sequence (DNA): TGTGCCAGCAGCTTAACCCCCACTAGCGGAGAAGGGCAGTACTTC. As protein: CASSLTPTSGEGQYF. Together with reference TRBV7-6 and TRBJ2-7, the CDR3 gives the full variable domain: GAGVSQSPRYKVTKRGQDVALRCDPISGHVSLYWYRQALGQGPEFLTYFNYEAQQDKSGLPNDRFSAERPEGSISTLTIQRTEQRDSAMYRCASSLTPTSGEGQYFGPGTRLTVT.

This chain connects TRBV5-8 to TRBJ2-5, with D possibly TRBD1 on 5 matching bases. The germline V gene encodes CDR1 SGHTS and CDR2 YDEGEE. V lost 2 bases and J 0 bases, leaving 11 bases between the germline ends. This CDR3 is built from 15 residues. The CDR3 DNA reads as TGTGCCAGCAGCTTAGCGACAGAGTACCAAGAGACCCAGTACTTC. It yields the protein CASSLATEYQETQYF.

The chain employs TRBV6-1 and TRBJ2-7; TRBD1 might be the D (6 bases). Trimming left V 3 bases short and J 4 bases short, with 19 bases between. Germline loops: CDR1 MNHNS, CDR2 SASEGT. The CDR3 sequence is 16 residues long. The CDR3 loop reads CASSDRAGVEGYEQYF. The CDR3 DNA follows: TGTGCCAGCAGTGATCGAGCAGGGGTGGAAGGGTACGAGCAGTACTTC.

In its sample, this clone was seen a few times. This sequence joins TRBV24-1 and TRBJ2-3; perhaps TRBD2 as D (6 bases). The germline V gene has CDR1 KGHDR and CDR2 SFDVKD. V was trimmed by 3 bases and J by 3 bases, leaving 15 bases between them. This CDR3 contains 16 residues. CDR3 nucleotide sequence: TGTGCCACCAGTGATCCCGGGAGACTGGGTACAGATACGCAGTATTTT. Translating it yields CATSDPGRLGTDTQYF.

The rearrangement links TRBV7-3 to TRBJ1-2; no firm D call. Trimming removed 3 bases from V and 0 bases from J, with 5 bases in between. Germline V gene lookup returns CDR1 SGHTA and CDR2 FQGTGA. The CDR3 has 13 residues. The CDR3 sequence: CASSFSANYGYTF. DNA for the CDR3: TGTGCCAGCAGCTTCTCCGCTAACTATGGCTACACCTTC. Full variable domain (missing parts from reference TRBV7-3 and TRBJ1-2): GAGVSQTPSNKVTEKGKYVELRCDPISGHTALYWYRQSLGQGPEFLIYFQGTGAADDSGLPNDRFFAVRPEGSVSTLKIQRTERGDSAVYLCASSFSANYGYTFGSGTRLTVV.

In DNA, the CDR3 is TGTGCCAGCAGTTACCTCAACAGGGGGCATCAGCCCCAGCATTTT. It yields the protein CASSYLNRGHQPQHF. J is TRBJ1-5 and V is TRBV6-2 or TRBV6-3, with 9 positions matching TRBD1. V lost 2 bases and J lost 5; bases outside the gene matches: 4. The germline gives CDR1 MNHEY, CDR2 SVGEGT. The CDR3 has 15 amino acids.